This passage covers 12 T cell receptor beta chains from one sample sequenced in a study of technical replicates of blood from a handful of donors. Here immunoSEQ multiplex PCR was the method, and the copy in TCRdb shows in-frame clones only, minus some. The table includes roughly 93,000 clones, 95% detected once. Source material: T cells isolated from PBMCs. The receptors were gathered from a human donor in good health.

The rearrangement links TRBV25-1 to TRBJ2-3; 11 bases match TRBD2. Trimming removed 7 bases from V and 4 bases from J; junction bases left unmatched: 7. Germline CDR1 MGHDK, CDR2 SYGVNS. The CDR3 loop spans 15 amino acids. CDR3 loop: CASTETSGSADTQYF. In DNA form, the CDR3 reads TGTGCCAGCACCGAAACTAGCGGGAGTGCAGATACGCAGTATTTT. Supplemented by reference TRBV25-1 and TRBJ2-3, the full variable domain reads EADIYQTPRYLVIGTGKKITLECSQTMGHDKMYWYQQDPGMELHLIHYSYGVNSTEKGDLSSESTVSRIRTEHFPLTLESARPSHTSQYLCASTETSGSADTQYFGPGTRLTVL.

This chain joins TRBV15 and TRBJ2-1, with 9 positions matching TRBD2. This CDR3 has 15 residues. Germline values: CDR1 LNHNV, CDR2 YYDKDF (reference sequence). The V segment lost 5 bases and the J segment 5 bases; nucleotides outside the gene matches: 7. This chain's CDR3 is CATSGGLARNNEQFF. The CDR3 DNA is TGTGCCACCAGCGGGGGACTAGCTCGTAACAATGAGCAGTTCTTC.

V gene TRBV6-5 combines with J gene TRBJ2-5; a possible D gene is TRBD2 (5 bases). The J call is doubtful: the DNA matches TRBJ2-7 better. Per germline, CDR1 MNHEY and CDR2 SVGAGI. The CDR3 covers 13 residues. CDR3 in DNA: TGTGCCAGCAGCGACGGGGTCTCCTACGAGCAGTACTTC. This sequence encodes CASSDGVSYEQYF.

CDR3 loop: CATTSGSSGRGGTGELFF. CDR3 nucleotide sequence: TGTGCCACCACCTCGGGGTCTAGCGGGAGAGGTGGCACCGGGGAGCTGTTTTTT. The gene calls are TRBV15 and TRBJ2-2; 10 nucleotides align to TRBD2. Germline assignment: CDR1 LNHNV and CDR2 YYDKDF (reference sequence). V was clipped by 7 bases and J by 4 bases; unmatched bases: 15. The CDR3 has 18 amino acids.

This rearrangement joins TRBV27 to TRBJ2-7; D perhaps matches TRBD1 (6 bases). Looked up from germline, CDR1 is MNHEY and CDR2 is SMNVEV (reference sequence). Trimming took off 3 bases at V and 3 bases at J, with 15 bases between the two ends. CDR3 length: 15 amino acids. The CDR3 loop reads CASSFGQGLDYEQYF. The CDR3 DNA sequence: TGTGCCAGCAGTTTCGGCCAGGGGCTAGACTACGAGCAGTACTTC.

This chain uses TRBV6-1 with TRBJ1-5, with D uncertain. CDR1 and CDR2 from the germline V gene are MNHNS and SASEGT. V lost 0 bases and J lost 0, with 12 bases in between. CDR3 length: 17 amino acids. The CDR3 DNA reads TGTGCCAGCAGTGAAGCGCGGGCGGCCTATAGCAATCAGCCCCAGCATTTT. Encoded protein: CASSEARAAYSNQPQHF.

This clone was seen just once. The chain combines TRBV5-1 with TRBJ2-7, with 7 nucleotides matching TRBD1. Germline V gene sequence: CDR1 SGHRS, CDR2 YFSETQ. The CDR3 runs 15 residues. V was pared by 4 bases and J by 4 bases, with 11 bases of the junction left unmatched. The CDR3 region has the DNA TGCGCCAGCAGCCCCAACCCGGGACAGCCGTACGAGCAGTACTTC. Its translation: CASSPNPGQPYEQYF.

This chain joins TRBV6-1 and TRBJ2-5; no clear D gene. This CDR3 contains 14 residues. Germline V lookup: CDR1 MNHNS, CDR2 SASEGT. The V end was cut by 4 bases, the J end by 3 bases, with 12 bases between. Written as DNA, the CDR3 is TGTGCCAGCAGTGTACGATCCAGCGAAGAGACCCAGTACTTC. Amino acids: CASSVRSSEETQYF.

This clone was seen only once. V usage is TRBV9 and J usage is TRBJ2-1; 8 bases line up with TRBD2. This CDR3 has 15 amino acids. The ends lost 5 bases at V and 8 bases at J; junction bases unmatched: 12. Germline V lookup: CDR1 SGDLS, CDR2 YYNGEE. The CDR3 loop reads CASRDIRGGGDEQFF. CDR3 bases: TGTGCCAGCAGGGATATCCGGGGGGGCGGCGATGAGCAGTTCTTC.

The chain uses TRBV29-1 and TRBJ2-5; 10 bases agree with TRBD1. Looked up from germline, CDR1 is SQVTM and CDR2 is ANQGSEA. The junction had 7 bases not matched to a gene; V was cut back by 6 bases and J by 3 bases. This CDR3 has 14 amino acids. The CDR3 DNA follows: TGCAGCGTCCTCCGGGACAGGGGTAAAGAGACCCAGTACTTC. Its protein product is CSVLRDRGKETQYF.

The chain couples TRBV19 to TRBJ1-3; 7 nucleotides match TRBD1. The CDR3 is made up of 17 amino acids. Unmatched junction bases numbered 10, after V lost 5 bases and J lost 0 bases. Looked up from germline, CDR1 is LNHDA and CDR2 is SQIVND (reference sequence). The CDR3 nucleotides are TGTGCCAGTAGTTCACGACAGGGACCGAACTCTGGAAACACCATATATTTT. Translating it yields CASSSRQGPNSGNTIYF. The variable domain in full, with the rest retrieved from reference TRBV19 and TRBJ1-3, is DGGITQSPKYLFRKEGQNVTLSCEQNLNHDAMYWYRQDPGQGLRLIYYSQIVNDFQKGDIAEGYSVSREKKESFPLTVTSAQKNPTAFYLCASSSRQGPNSGNTIYFGEGSWLTVV.

The rearrangement uses TRBV5-1 and TRBJ2-7; TRBD2 might be the D (6 bases). Trimming left V 2 bases short and J 3 bases short, with 12 bases between. The CDR3 is made up of 14 amino acids. The germline CDR1 and CDR2 sequences are SGHRS and YFSETQ. The CDR3 loop reads CASSFEGLYYEQYF. The DNA for the CDR3 is TGCGCCAGCAGCTTTGAGGGACTTTACTACGAGCAGTACTTC.